This entry lists 28 T cell receptor beta chains sequenced from one sample in a study of graft-versus-host responses after intestinal transplantation. Some clones are missing from TCRdb's copy, which holds only in-frame ones; the method was immunoSEQ multiplex PCR. This table has some 50,000 clones, less than 85% appearing once. These TCRs' antigens remain unknown. The sample here was unstimulated CD4+ T cells sorted from spleen or lymph node cells, taken before transplant. Every receptor here comes from a human donor who was the organ donor for an intestinal transplant.

The V gene is TRBV4-1, the J gene TRBJ2-6; 10 bases map to TRBD2. The germline gives CDR1 MGHRA, CDR2 YSYEKL. The length of the CDR3 is 22 residues. Trimming removed 0 bases from V and 2 bases from J; junction bases left unmatched: 16. This CDR3 reads CASSQDTGQSSGGEAGANVLTF. The DNA of the CDR3 is TGCGCCAGCAGCCAAGATACGGGCCAGTCGAGCGGGGGGGAGGCTGGGGCCAACGTCCTGACTTTC.

V gene TRBV7-9 combines with J gene TRBJ1-6; D is ambiguous. The V and J ends lost 6 bases and 2 bases respectively, with 11 bases between them. The CDR3 is 15 residues long. CDR1 and CDR2 (germline): SEHNR, FQNEAQ (reference sequence). For the CDR3, the DNA is TGTGCCAGCAGAGGTAGCGGTACCTATAATTCACCCCTCCACTTT. Amino acids: CASRGSGTYNSPLHF. The full variable domain, with the rest looked up from reference TRBV7-9 and TRBJ1-6, is DTGVSQNPRHKITKRGQNVTFRCDPISEHNRLYWYRQTLGQGPEFLTYFQNEAQLEKSRLLSDRFSAERPKGSFSTLEIQRTEQGDSAMYLCASRGSGTYNSPLHFGNGTRLTVT.

This chain links TRBV9 with TRBJ1-2, with 10 bases matching TRBD1. The V gene end was trimmed by 4 bases and the J gene end by 4 bases; junction bases not matched to a gene: 10. Germline V gene data show CDR1 as SGDLS and CDR2 as YYNGEE. CDR3 length: 16 residues. CDR3 sequence: CASSKSGTGALYGYTF. DNA for the CDR3: TGTGCCAGCAGCAAATCCGGGACAGGGGCCCTCTATGGCTACACCTTC.

This chain joins TRBV19 and TRBJ2-7; 11 bases line up with TRBD2. The length of the CDR3 is 16 residues. The V and J ends lost 6 bases and 6 bases, in that order; junction bases with no gene match: 13. In germline, CDR1 is LNHDA, CDR2 SQIVND (reference sequence). DNA for the CDR3: TGTGCCAGTAGACTCCTAGCGGGAGGCGAGGGCGGCGAGCAGTACTTC. As protein: CASRLLAGGEGGEQYF.

The chain has TRBV27 and TRBJ2-7; the D gene is possibly TRBD1 (7 bases). CDR1 and CDR2 (germline): MNHEY, SMNVEV (reference sequence). Trimming shortened V by 0 bases and J by 3 bases, and 12 bases separated the two germline ends. CDR3 length: 15 residues. CDR3 sequence (DNA): TGTGCCAGCAGTTTATCGAACAGGGGAGGCTACGAGCAGTACTTC. As protein: CASSLSNRGGYEQYF.

This clone appeared once. The chain uses TRBV10-1 and TRBJ2-3; D is ambiguous. V lost 10 bases and J 2 bases, leaving 4 bases between the germline ends. The CDR3 runs 10 residues. Per germline, CDR1 WNHNN and CDR2 SYGVQD (reference sequence). Written as DNA, the CDR3 is TGCGCCACCGCCACAGATACGCAGTATTTT. This gives the protein CATATDTQYF.

The rearrangement links TRBV5-1 to TRBJ2-7; 8 bases match TRBD1. The CDR3 extends over 15 amino acids. Trimming cost V 0 bases and J 3 bases; bases outside gene matches: 5. Germline V gene data show CDR1 as SGHRS and CDR2 as YFSETQ. The CDR3 here is CASSLGTGLYYEQYF. CDR3 nucleotide sequence: TGCGCCAGCAGCTTGGGGACAGGGTTGTACTACGAGCAGTACTTC.

The chain links TRBV6-5 to TRBJ2-3, with D uncertain. Trimming took off 7 bases at V and 2 bases at J, with 7 bases between the two ends. There are 12 residues in the CDR3. The germline V gene encodes CDR1 MNHEY and CDR2 SVGAGI. The CDR3 spells CASTQATDTQYF. DNA for the CDR3: TGTGCCAGCACCCAAGCCACAGATACGCAGTATTTT.

The V and J genes are TRBV25-1 and TRBJ1-1; weak D call: TRBD1 (6 bases). Trimming cost V 1 base and J 0 bases, with 9 bases left between them. The CDR3 loop spans 15 amino acids. Germline CDR1 and CDR2: MGHDK and SYGVNS. The CDR3 loop is CASSESYRVNTEAFF. DNA of the CDR3: TGTGCCAGCAGTGAATCTTACAGGGTGAACACTGAAGCTTTCTTT.

The chain employs TRBV5-1 and TRBJ1-1; 8 bases match TRBD1. The CDR3 is 14 amino acids. V was clipped by 5 bases and J by 6 bases; unmatched bases: 9. Germline assignment: CDR1 SGHRS and CDR2 YFSETQ. CDR3 residues: CASRRQGAPAEAFF. DNA of the CDR3: TGCGCCAGCAGAAGGCAGGGGGCTCCAGCTGAAGCTTTCTTT.

The chain recombines TRBV27 with TRBJ2-7; 9 bases are shared with TRBD2. The CDR3 has 13 amino acids. With V trimmed by 3 bases and J by 6 bases, 3 bases remained unmatched. CDR1 and CDR2 (germline): MNHEY, SMNVEV (reference sequence). The CDR3 region is CASSFAGGSEQYF. The CDR3 coding sequence is TGTGCCAGCAGTTTTGCGGGAGGGTCCGAGCAGTACTTC.

The CDR3 coding sequence is TGTGCCAGCACGACTAGCAATCGTGGTAATGAGCAGTTCTTC. Protein product: CASTTSNRGNEQFF. The gene calls are TRBV6-6 and TRBJ2-1; 7 positions agree with TRBD2. From germline, CDR1 is MNHNY and CDR2 SVGAGI (reference sequence). The CDR3 covers 14 residues. J lost 7 bases, V lost 7 bases, and 10 bases had no gene match.

V gene TRBV6-6 combines with J gene TRBJ1-6; 11 positions agree with TRBD1. Germline values: CDR1 MNHNY, CDR2 SVGAGI (reference sequence). V dropped 5 bases and J dropped 7; count of bases not matched to a gene: 4. The CDR3 consists of 15 residues. The CDR3 DNA sequence: TGTGCCAGCAGTGGACAGGGGGCCTTAAATTCACCCCTCCACTTT. Encoded protein: CASSGQGALNSPLHF.

The CDR3 reads CASSPPGGVGYEQYF. In DNA form, the CDR3 reads TGCGCCAGCAGCCCGCCGGGAGGGGTGGGCTACGAGCAGTACTTC. This sequence joins TRBV5-1 and TRBJ2-7; TRBD2 matches 8 bases. V shed 4 bases and J 3 bases; nucleotides not matched to a gene: 9. This CDR3 has 15 residues. Germline lookup yields CDR1 SGHRS and CDR2 YFSETQ.

CDR3 sequence reads: CASSFKNTEAFF. For the CDR3, the DNA is TGTGCCAGCAGTTTCAAGAACACTGAAGCTTTCTTT. The chain employs TRBV5-6 and TRBJ1-1; no firm D call. The CDR3 has 12 amino acids. Trimming pared 5 bases from V and 1 base from J, leaving 6 bases between. Germline V gives CDR1 SGHDT, CDR2 YYEEEE.

The chain combines TRBV19 with TRBJ2-4; D might be TRBD2 (5 bases). The CDR3 totals 15 residues. Trimming removed 1 base at V and 0 bases at J, with 7 bases between. Germline V CDR1 and CDR2: LNHDA, SQIVND (reference sequence). The CDR3 bases are TGTGCCAGTAGTATAGGACTATTAGCCAAAAACATTCAGTACTTC. As protein: CASSIGLLAKNIQYF.

V gene TRBV4-1 combines with J gene TRBJ2-1, with 10 nucleotides matching TRBD2. J lost 3 bases, V lost 3 bases, and 14 bases had no gene match. There are 19 residues in the CDR3. CDR1 and CDR2 from the germline V gene are MGHRA and YSYEKL. CDR3 DNA sequence: TGCGCCAGCAGCCAGGGCTTATTAACCGGGACTAGCGTCTACAATGAGCAGTTCTTC. Translated: CASSQGLLTGTSVYNEQFF.

This rearrangement joins TRBV7-2 to TRBJ2-3; D is unresolved. Germline CDR1 reads SGHTA; CDR2 reads FQGNSA. This CDR3 is 12 amino acids long. V was pared by 2 bases and J by 2 bases, with 2 bases between. The CDR3 is CASSLYTDTQYF. Here the CDR3 DNA reads TGTGCCAGCAGCTTATACACAGATACGCAGTATTTT.

V usage is TRBV19 and J usage is TRBJ1-1, with a tentative D call TRBD1 (6 bases). V lost 9 bases, J lost 3 bases, and 14 bases lay in between. The CDR3 has 13 residues. The germline CDR1 and CDR2 sequences are LNHDA and SQIVND (reference sequence). The CDR3 protein is CASGTPGDTEAFF. DNA of the CDR3: TGTGCCAGCGGGACACCAGGGGACACTGAAGCTTTCTTT.

This clone was detected only once. CDR3: CASSHLPGTEAGDTEAFF. For the CDR3, the DNA is TGTGCCAGCAGCCACCTCCCGGGGACAGAAGCCGGGGACACTGAAGCTTTCTTT. The chain employs TRBV25-1 and TRBJ1-1, with TRBD1 matching over 7 bases. Germline V gene lookup returns CDR1 MGHDK and CDR2 SYGVNS. The length of the CDR3 is 18 residues. V was clipped by 6 bases and J by 3 bases; unmatched bases: 19.

Written as DNA, the CDR3 is TGTGCCAGCAGTTTCAACGACAGGGCGGGCGAGCAGTACTTC. It is translated as CASSFNDRAGEQYF. V gene TRBV6-1 combines with J gene TRBJ2-7; 7 nucleotides match TRBD1. Germline V gene lookup returns CDR1 MNHNS and CDR2 SASEGT. The length of the CDR3 is 14 residues. V dropped 5 bases and J dropped 6; count of bases not matched to a gene: 10.

Remarks on this clone: The sample contains more than one DNA sequence encoding this CDR3. V is TRBV2 and J is TRBJ1-1, with D perhaps matching TRBD1 (5 bases). V lost 7 bases to trimming and J lost 11 bases, with 29 bases between them. CDR1 and CDR2 (germline): SNHLY, FYNNEI. This CDR3 is built from 16 residues. The CDR3, as DNA: TGTGCCAGCACCCGGGTGGGGGTCGAATTGGGAAGGGAGGCTTTCTTT. This gives the protein CASTRVGVELGREAFF. Using reference TRBV2 and TRBJ1-1 for the parts outside the CDR3, the full variable domain is EPEVTQTPSHQVTQMGQEVILRCVPISNHLYFYWYRQILGQKVEFLVSFYNNEISEKSEIFDDQFSVERPDGSNFTLKIRSTKLEDSAMYFCASTRVGVELGREAFFGQGTRLTVV.

V usage is TRBV27 and J usage is TRBJ2-7; possibly TRBD2 for D (6 bases). Trimming stripped 6 bases from V and 5 bases from J, with 23 bases between. Germline V CDR1 and CDR2: MNHEY, SMNVEV (reference sequence). This CDR3 spans 16 amino acids. For the CDR3, the DNA is TGTGCCAGCAGCAACCTCCCCCGGTTTAGCGGTAACGAGCAGTACTTC. Its protein product is CASSNLPRFSGNEQYF.

The J gene is TRBJ1-1, the V gene TRBV5-1; TRBD1 might be the D (6 bases). The length of the CDR3 is 18 residues. CDR1 and CDR2 (germline): SGHRS, YFSETQ. Trimming took off 6 bases at V and 0 bases at J, with 24 bases between the two ends. This chain's CDR3 is CASTLRGQVGSMNTEAFF. In DNA form, the CDR3 reads TGCGCCAGCACCCTCAGGGGACAAGTGGGCTCCATGAACACTGAAGCTTTCTTT.

J is TRBJ1-1 and V is TRBV7-9, with a tentative D call TRBD1 (5 bases). The germline gives CDR1 SEHNR, CDR2 FQNEAQ (reference sequence). This CDR3 region has 13 residues. Deletions cut 5 bases from V and 1 base from J, with 8 bases between. CDR3 nucleotides: TGTGCCAGCAGCCGCGGACAGAACACTGAAGCTTTCTTT. Translation gives CASSRGQNTEAFF.

V and J are TRBV7-2 and TRBJ2-5, with D maybe TRBD1 (6 bases). This CDR3 is 14 amino acids long. Germline V gene sequence: CDR1 SGHTA, CDR2 FQGNSA. V shed 8 bases and J shed 0 bases, with 13 bases lying between them. The CDR3 here is CASVRDKHQETQYF. The CDR3 nucleotides read TGTGCCAGCGTGAGGGACAAGCACCAAGAGACCCAGTACTTC.

V usage is TRBV7-2 and J usage is TRBJ1-6; D possibly corresponds to TRBD1 (6 bases). The CDR3 is 14 residues long. Trimming cost V 5 bases and J 7 bases, with 12 bases left between them. The germline CDR1 and CDR2 sequences are SGHTA and FQGNSA. In DNA, the CDR3 is TGTGCCAGCAGCCGTGGACAGCGAAATTCACCCCTCCACTTT. This encodes CASSRGQRNSPLHF. Full variable domain (rest looked up from reference TRBV7-2 and TRBJ1-6): GAGVSQSPSNKVTEKGKDVELRCDPISGHTALYWYRQSLGQGLEFLIYFQGNSAPDKSGLPSDRFSAERTGGSVSTLTIQRTQQEDSAVYLCASSRGQRNSPLHFGNGTRLTVT.

The gene calls are TRBV5-1 and TRBJ2-7; TRBD1 agrees at 10 bases. V lost 6 bases, J lost 3 bases, and 6 bases stayed unmatched. The germline V gene encodes CDR1 SGHRS and CDR2 YFSETQ. This CDR3 is built from 14 residues. The CDR3 DNA is TGCGCCAGCACCCAGACAGGGGGCTTCTACGAGCAGTACTTC. The encoded protein is CASTQTGGFYEQYF.